The source of this T cell receptor (beta chain) is a study of T cell responses to AZD1222 COVID-19 vaccine. The table came from immunoSEQ multiplex PCR; TCRdb's copy has only in-frame clones and leaves some out. This table holds 150,000 to 200,000 clones, around 92% found once. CDR3 length equals 16 residues. J lost 3 bases, V lost 0 bases, and 5 bases had no gene match. CDR1 and CDR2 (germline): SGHRS, YFSETQ. This TCR was sampled from an adult in good health. The specimen was peripheral blood, collected on day 0 of AZD1222 vaccination. The J gene is TRBJ2-3, the V gene TRBV5-1; 9 bases line up with TRBD2. CDR3 nucleotides: TGCGCCAGCAGCTTGGCCCAGCGGGGGGAAACAGATACGCAGTATTTT. It encodes CASSLAQRGETDTQYF.